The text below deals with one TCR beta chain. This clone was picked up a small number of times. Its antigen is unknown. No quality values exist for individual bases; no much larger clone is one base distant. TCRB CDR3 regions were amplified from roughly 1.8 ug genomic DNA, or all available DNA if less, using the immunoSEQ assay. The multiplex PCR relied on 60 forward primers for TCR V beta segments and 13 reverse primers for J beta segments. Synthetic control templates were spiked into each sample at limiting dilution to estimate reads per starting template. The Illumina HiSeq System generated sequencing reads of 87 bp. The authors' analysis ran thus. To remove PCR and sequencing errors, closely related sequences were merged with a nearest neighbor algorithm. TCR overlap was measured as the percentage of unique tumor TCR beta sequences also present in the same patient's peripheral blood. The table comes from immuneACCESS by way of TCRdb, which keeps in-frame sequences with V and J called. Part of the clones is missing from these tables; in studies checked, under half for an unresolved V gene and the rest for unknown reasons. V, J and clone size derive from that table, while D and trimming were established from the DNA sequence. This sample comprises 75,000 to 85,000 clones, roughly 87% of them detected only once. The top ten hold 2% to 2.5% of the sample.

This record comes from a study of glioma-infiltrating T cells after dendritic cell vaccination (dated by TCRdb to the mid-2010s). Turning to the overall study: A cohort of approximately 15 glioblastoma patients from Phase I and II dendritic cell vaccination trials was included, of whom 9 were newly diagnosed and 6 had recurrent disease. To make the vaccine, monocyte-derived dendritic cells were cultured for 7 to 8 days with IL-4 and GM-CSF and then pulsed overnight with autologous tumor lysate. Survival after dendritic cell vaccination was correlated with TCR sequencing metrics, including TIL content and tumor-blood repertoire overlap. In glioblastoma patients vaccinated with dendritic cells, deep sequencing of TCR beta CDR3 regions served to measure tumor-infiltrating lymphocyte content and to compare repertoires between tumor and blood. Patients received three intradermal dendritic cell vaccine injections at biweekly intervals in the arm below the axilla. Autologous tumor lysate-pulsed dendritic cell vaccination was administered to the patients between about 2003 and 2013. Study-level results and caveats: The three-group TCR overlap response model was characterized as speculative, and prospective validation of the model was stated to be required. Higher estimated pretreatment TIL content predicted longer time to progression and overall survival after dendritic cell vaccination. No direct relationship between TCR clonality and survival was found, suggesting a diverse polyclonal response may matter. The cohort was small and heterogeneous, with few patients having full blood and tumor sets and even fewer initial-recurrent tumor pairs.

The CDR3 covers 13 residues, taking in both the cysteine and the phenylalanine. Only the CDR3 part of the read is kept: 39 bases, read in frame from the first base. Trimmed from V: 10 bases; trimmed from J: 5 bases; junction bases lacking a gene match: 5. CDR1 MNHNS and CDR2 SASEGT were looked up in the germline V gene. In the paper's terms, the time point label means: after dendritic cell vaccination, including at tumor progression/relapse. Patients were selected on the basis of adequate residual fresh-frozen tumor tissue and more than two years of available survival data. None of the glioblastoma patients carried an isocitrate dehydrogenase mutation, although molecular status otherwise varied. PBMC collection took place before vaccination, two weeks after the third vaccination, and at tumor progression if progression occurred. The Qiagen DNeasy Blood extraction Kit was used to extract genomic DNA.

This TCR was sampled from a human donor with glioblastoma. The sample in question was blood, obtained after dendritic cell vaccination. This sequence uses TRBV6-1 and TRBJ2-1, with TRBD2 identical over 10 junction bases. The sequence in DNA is TGTGCCACCAGCGGGAGGGCCCACAATGAGCAGTTCTTC. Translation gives CATSGRAHNEQFF.